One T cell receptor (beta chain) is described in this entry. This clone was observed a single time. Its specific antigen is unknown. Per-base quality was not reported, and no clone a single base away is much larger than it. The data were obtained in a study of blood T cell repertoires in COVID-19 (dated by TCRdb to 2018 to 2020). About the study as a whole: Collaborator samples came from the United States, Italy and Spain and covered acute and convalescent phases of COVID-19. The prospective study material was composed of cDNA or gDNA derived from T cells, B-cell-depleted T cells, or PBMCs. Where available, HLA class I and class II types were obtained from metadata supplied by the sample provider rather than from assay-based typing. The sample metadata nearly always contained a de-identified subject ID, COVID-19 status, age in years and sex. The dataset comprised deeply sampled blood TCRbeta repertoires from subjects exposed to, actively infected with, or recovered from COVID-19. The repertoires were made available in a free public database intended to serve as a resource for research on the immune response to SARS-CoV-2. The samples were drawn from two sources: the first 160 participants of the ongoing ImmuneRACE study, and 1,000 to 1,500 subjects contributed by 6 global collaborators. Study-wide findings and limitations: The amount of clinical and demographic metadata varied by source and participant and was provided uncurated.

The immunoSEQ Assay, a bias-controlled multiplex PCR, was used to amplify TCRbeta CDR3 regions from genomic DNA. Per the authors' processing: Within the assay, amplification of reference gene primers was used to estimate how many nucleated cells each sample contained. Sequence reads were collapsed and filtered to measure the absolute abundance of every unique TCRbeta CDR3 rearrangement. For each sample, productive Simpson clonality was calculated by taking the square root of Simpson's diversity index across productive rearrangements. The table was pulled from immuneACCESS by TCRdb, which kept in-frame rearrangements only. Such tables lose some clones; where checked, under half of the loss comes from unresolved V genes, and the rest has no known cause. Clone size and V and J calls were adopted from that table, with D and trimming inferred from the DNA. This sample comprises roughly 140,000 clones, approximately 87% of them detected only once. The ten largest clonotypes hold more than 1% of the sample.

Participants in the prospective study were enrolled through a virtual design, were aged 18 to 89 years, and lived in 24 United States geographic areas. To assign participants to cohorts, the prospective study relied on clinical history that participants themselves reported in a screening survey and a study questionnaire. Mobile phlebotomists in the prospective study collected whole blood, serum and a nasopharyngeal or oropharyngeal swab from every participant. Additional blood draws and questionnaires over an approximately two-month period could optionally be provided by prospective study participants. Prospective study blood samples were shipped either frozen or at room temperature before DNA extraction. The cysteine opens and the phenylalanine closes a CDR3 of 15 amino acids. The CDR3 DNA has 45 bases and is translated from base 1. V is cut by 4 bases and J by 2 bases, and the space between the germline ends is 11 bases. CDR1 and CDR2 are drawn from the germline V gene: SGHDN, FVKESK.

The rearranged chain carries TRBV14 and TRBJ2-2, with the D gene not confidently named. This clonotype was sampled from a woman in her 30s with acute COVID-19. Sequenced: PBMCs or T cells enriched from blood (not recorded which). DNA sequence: TGTGCCAGCAGCCCGTACTTCCCCAACACCGGGGAGCTGTTTTTT. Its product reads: CASSPYFPNTGELFF.